The T cell receptor beta chain described here comes from a study of blood T cells in healthy people across ages (dated by TCRdb to about 2015). General notes on the study: In model experiments, template switching captured about one uniquely barcoded TCR beta cDNA molecule for every two T cells. Using the same blood draw, the study looked at two additional independent replicas of 1 million unique cDNA reads for two donors, one aged 18 to 30 and the other aged 80 or older. Donors were grouped into four age groups: young (average 16 years), middle-aged (under 40), aged (approximately 67) and long-lived (82). Using deep sequencing normalized with unique cDNA molecular identifiers, the study measured how TCR beta repertoire diversity changes with age. To avoid experimental bias, donors of different ages were spread randomly across the sequencing lanes.

Results the study describes overall, beyond this receptor: The CMV infection status of donors was not known, potentially confounding age-related changes in expanded clonotypes. As age increased, observed TCR beta diversity per million T cells dropped in a roughly linear way, and a significant reduction was already evident by age around 41. The long-lived group showed more naive CD4+ T cells, fewer expanded clones and increased TCR diversity than the aged group, suggesting age selection. Estimates of total diversity based on one million sequenced T cells were regarded as lower bounds and as underestimates. Observed TCR beta diversity correlated strongly with the percentage of naive T cells measured by flow cytometry. Bulk unsorted PBMC profiling prevented conclusive comparison of naive and antigen-experienced compartments.

The donors were roughly 40 Caucasian individuals from Russia, aged 6 to 90 years, who were systemically healthy. Around 10 milliliters of peripheral blood were collected from each donor into EDTA-treated Vacutainer tubes. Ficoll-Paque density-gradient centrifugation was used to isolate PBMCs, with at least 6 million per sample. Total RNA was extracted from PBMCs with Trizol reagent, with at least 6 micrograms obtained per sample. For every donor, flow cytometry on a PBMC aliquot measured the percentage of naive CD45RAhigh/CD27high T cells. This clonotype turned up a few times. The target of this receptor is not known. Per-base quality was not reported, and no clone a single base away is much larger than it. CDR1 and CDR2, per the germline V gene (reference sequence), are DFQATT and SNEGSKA. From V the trimming removes 2 bases and from J it removes 8 bases, while the gene matches leave 4 bases of the junction unaccounted for. From the cysteine through the phenylalanine, the CDR3 covers 13 amino acids. The sequence is cut down to CDR3 DNA, 39 bases in frame from base 1.

Library creation used 5' RACE. Sequencing was carried out with an Illumina HiSeq 2500. The second PCR ran for about 6 to 11 cycles and used a J-beta primer mix along with a sample-barcoded 5' primer. A template-switch 5' adaptor carrying 12 random nucleotides introduced a unique molecular identifier onto each TCR beta cDNA molecule. Each sample yielded at least 2.5 million CDR3-containing paired-end reads. First-strand cDNA was synthesized from all RNA with the Mint cDNA synthesis kit, primed by a TRBC-specific oligonucleotide. All cDNA was treated with uracil-DNA glycosylase and then went through a first 18-cycle PCR with the universal primers M1SS and BC2_uni_R. Under the source paper's analysis protocol: Each sample was normalized by randomly selecting 1 million high-quality reads, each carrying a distinct molecular identifier. Reads sharing molecular identifiers were discarded rather than binned into consensus sequences. MiTCR, with a Q25 quality threshold and the strictest error-elimination algorithm, was used for CDR3 identification, clonotype clustering and error correction. A nonparametric unseen species model with Euler transformation was used to estimate lower-bound total TCR beta diversity. TCRdb ran its own pipeline on the public reads, namely fastp trimming at Q25 and MiXCR clone calling, and kept in-frame beta chains. When rows share a CDR3 protein, they turn into one entry using the most common DNA and genes. These V and J calls are TCRdb output, not the study's own analysis. This sample comprises 1 million to 1.2 million distinct CDR3 sequences, 35% to 40% of them detected only once. The ten largest clonotypes hold around 13% of the sample.

Sequencing was performed on blood. This clonotype was sampled from a man aged 18 to 29 in good health. Recombination linked TRBV20-1 to TRBJ1-2, and 11 junctional nucleotides match TRBD1. The DNA sequence reads TGCAGTGCTAGACGGGACAGGGGGATCGGCTACACCTTC. This codes for CSARRDRGIGYTF.